The present TCR beta chain was sequenced within a study of radiotherapy plus CTLA-4 blockade in lung cancer. The study's findings and limits: Expansion of tumor-derived TCR clones was observed in blood after radiotherapy plus ipilimumab.

Data came from immunoSEQ multiplex PCR; TCRdb stores just in-frame clones and leaves some out. The data hold 65,000 to 95,000 clones, with 70% to 90% observed a single time. This clone was counted a few times. What it binds is unknown. Germline V CDR1 and CDR2: MGHRA, YSYEKL. V gave up 1 base and J gave up 2 bases, with 8 bases separating them. This CDR3 has 14 residues. This TCR was sampled from a human donor with non-small cell lung cancer who had stable disease on radiotherapy plus ipilimumab. Sample: peripheral blood, taken from a patient treated with radiotherapy plus ipilimumab. J is TRBJ1-1 and V is TRBV4-1; possible D gene TRBD1, 5 bases. CDR3 in DNA: TGCGCCAGCAGCCAAGGGGGGGTTAACACTGAAGCTTTCTTT. Its translation: CASSQGGVNTEAFF.